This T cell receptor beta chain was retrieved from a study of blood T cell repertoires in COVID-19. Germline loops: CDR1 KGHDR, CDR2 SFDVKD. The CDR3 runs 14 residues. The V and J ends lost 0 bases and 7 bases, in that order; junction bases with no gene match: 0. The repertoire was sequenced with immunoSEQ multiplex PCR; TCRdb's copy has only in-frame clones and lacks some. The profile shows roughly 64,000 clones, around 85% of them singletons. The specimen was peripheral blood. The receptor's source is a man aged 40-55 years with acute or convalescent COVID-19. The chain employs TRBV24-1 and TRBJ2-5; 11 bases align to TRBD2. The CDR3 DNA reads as TGTGCCACCAGTGATTTGACTAGCGGGGGGACCCAGTACTTC. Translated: CATSDLTSGGTQYF.